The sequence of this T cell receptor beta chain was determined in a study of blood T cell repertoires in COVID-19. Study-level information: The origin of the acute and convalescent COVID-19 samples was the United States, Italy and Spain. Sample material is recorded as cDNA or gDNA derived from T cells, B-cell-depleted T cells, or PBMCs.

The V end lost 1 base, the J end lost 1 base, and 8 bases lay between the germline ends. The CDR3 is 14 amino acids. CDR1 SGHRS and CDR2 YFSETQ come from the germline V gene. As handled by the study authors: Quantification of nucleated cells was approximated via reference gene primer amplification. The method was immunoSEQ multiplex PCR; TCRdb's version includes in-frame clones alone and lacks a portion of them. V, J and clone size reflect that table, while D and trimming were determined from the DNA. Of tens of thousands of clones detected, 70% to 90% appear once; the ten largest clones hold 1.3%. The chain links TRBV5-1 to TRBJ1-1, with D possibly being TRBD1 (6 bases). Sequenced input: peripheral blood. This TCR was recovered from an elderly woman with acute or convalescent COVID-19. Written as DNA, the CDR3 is TGCGCCAGCAGCTTGCAGGGGCCGAACACTGAAGCTTTCTTT. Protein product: CASSLQGPNTEAFF.